Each of the 18 T cell receptor beta chains below was sequenced from the same sample in a study of blood T cell repertoires in COVID-19. Generated by immunoSEQ multiplex PCR, the TCRdb table keeps only in-frame clones and is missing some. Among roughly 400,000 clones listed, approximately 86% were seen once. The specimen was PBMCs or T cells enriched from blood (not recorded which). Receptor source: a woman aged 40 to 50 with acute COVID-19.

V usage is TRBV7-8 and J usage is TRBJ1-4, with 8 bases fitting TRBD1. CDR3 length: 14 residues. Per the germline V gene, CDR1 is SGHVS and CDR2 is FQNEAQ. J was trimmed by 8 bases and V by 6 bases; bases with no gene match: 8. CDR3 sequence (DNA): TGTGCCAGCAGTCCGGACAGGGCAGTCGAAAAACTGTTTTTT. Its protein product is CASSPDRAVEKLFF. Combining the CDR3 with reference TRBV7-8 and TRBJ1-4 gives the whole variable domain GAGVSQSPRYKVAKRGQDVALRCDPISGHVSLFWYQQALGQGPEFLTYFQNEAQLDKSGLPSDRFFAERPEGSVSTLKIQRTQQEDSAVYLCASSPDRAVEKLFFGSGTQLSVL.

V usage is TRBV12-5 and J usage is TRBJ1-2; D unclear. Germline V lookup: CDR1 LGHNT, CDR2 FRNRAP. The CDR3 sequence is 13 residues long. Trimming removed 6 bases from V and 2 bases from J, with 10 bases in between. CDR3 residues: CASGKDGNYGYTF. In DNA, the CDR3 is TGTGCTAGTGGCAAAGACGGGAACTATGGCTACACCTTC.

The chain is built from TRBV4-2 and TRBJ2-7; tentative D call: TRBD2 (5 bases). The germline V and J ends were trimmed by 0 bases and 5 bases, with 8 bases remaining between them. CDR3 length equals 13 residues. Germline CDR1 reads LGHNA; CDR2 reads YNFKEQ. The CDR3 DNA sequence: TGTGCCAGCAGCCAAGATCGGGGAGACGAGCAGTACTTC. Its translation: CASSQDRGDEQYF.

This chain's CDR3 is CASSGSQALDTQYF. Written as DNA, the CDR3 is TGCGCCAGCAGCGGGAGCCAAGCGCTCGATACGCAGTATTTT. The V call is TRBV5-1, the J call TRBJ2-3, with D possibly being TRBD2 (5 bases). The germline V gene encodes CDR1 SGHRS and CDR2 YFSETQ. The CDR3 totals 14 residues. Trimming pared 4 bases from V and 6 bases from J, leaving 15 bases between. Supplemented by reference TRBV5-1 and TRBJ2-3, the full variable domain reads KAGVTQTPRYLIKTRGQQVTLSCSPISGHRSVSWYQQTPGQGLQFLFEYFSETQRNKGNFPGRFSGRQFSNSRSEMNVSTLELGDSALYLCASSGSQALDTQYFGPGTRLTVL.

The V and J genes are TRBV2 and TRBJ1-6; 11 bases are shared with TRBD1. Per the germline V gene, CDR1 is SNHLY and CDR2 is FYNNEI. The CDR3 contains 17 residues. J lost 9 bases, V lost 6 bases, and 13 bases had no gene match. The CDR3 here is CASRPGTGGFGGSPLHF. The CDR3 nucleotides are TGTGCCAGCAGGCCCGGGACAGGGGGATTCGGGGGTTCACCCCTCCACTTT. The whole variable domain, remainder taken from reference TRBV2 and TRBJ1-6, is EPEVTQTPSHQVTQMGQEVILRCVPISNHLYFYWYRQILGQKVEFLVSFYNNEISEKSEIFDDQFSVERPDGSNFTLKIRSTKLEDSAMYFCASRPGTGGFGGSPLHFGNGTRLTVT.

The chain recombines TRBV6-6 with TRBJ1-2, with TRBD1 identical over 8 bases. This CDR3 contains 14 residues. Trimming cost V 6 bases and J 5 bases; bases outside gene matches: 8. Per germline, CDR1 MNHNY and CDR2 SVGAGI (reference sequence). The CDR3 coding sequence is TGTGCCAGCAGCCCAGGGGGCGTAACTTATGGCTACACCTTC. It translates to CASSPGGVTYGYTF.

This rearrangement joins TRBV24-1 to TRBJ1-2; 7 bases fit TRBD1. The CDR3 totals 16 residues. The V and J ends lost 3 bases and 1 base, in that order; junction bases with no gene match: 7. Germline CDR1 is KGHDR and CDR2 is SFDVKD. CDR3 sequence reads: CATSDPPGGNNYGYTF. In DNA, the CDR3 is TGTGCCACCAGTGATCCACCAGGGGGGAATAACTATGGCTACACCTTC.

The chain carries TRBV10-3 and TRBJ1-1; D gene ambiguous. Germline V gene sequence: CDR1 ENHRY, CDR2 SYGVKD. This CDR3 is built from 16 residues. With 0 bases removed from V and 4 bases from J, the gap between germline ends came to 15 bases. Here the CDR3 DNA reads TGTGCCATCAGTGAGTCGTCGGGATTAAGGAGCACTGAAGCTTTCTTT. Its protein is CAISESSGLRSTEAFF.

The chain employs TRBV13 and TRBJ2-1, with D tentatively TRBD2 (7 bases). The CDR3 contains 16 residues. CDR1 and CDR2 (germline): PRHDT, FYEKMQ (reference sequence). V was pared by 0 bases and J by 2 bases, with 11 bases between. This chain's CDR3 is CASSLGGGGPYNEQFF. For the CDR3, the DNA is TGTGCCAGCAGCTTAGGAGGGGGGGGACCCTACAATGAGCAGTTCTTC. The whole variable domain, remainder taken from reference TRBV13 and TRBJ2-1, is AAGVIQSPRHLIKEKRETATLKCYPIPRHDTVYWYQQGPGQDPQFLISFYEKMQSDKGSIPDRFSAQQFSDYHSELNMSSLELGDSALYFCASSLGGGGPYNEQFFGPGTRLTVL.

The chain uses TRBV9 and TRBJ1-6; D uncertain. The CDR3 length is 13 residues. CDR1 SGDLS and CDR2 YYNGEE come from the germline V gene. Trimming took off 3 bases at V and 7 bases at J, with 8 bases between the two ends. CDR3 region: CASSAGVNSPLHF. CDR3 DNA: TGTGCCAGCAGCGCCGGAGTCAATTCACCCCTCCACTTT.

The rearrangement links TRBV24-1 to TRBJ2-3; 9 bases are shared with TRBD2. Germline lookup yields CDR1 KGHDR and CDR2 SFDVKD. CDR3 length: 17 amino acids. After removal of 3 bases from V and 1 base from J, the junction contained 7 bases not matched to a gene. CDR3 nucleotides: TGTGCCACCAGTGATCGCGGGACTAGCTCGGGCACAGATACGCAGTATTTT. Its translation is CATSDRGTSSGTDTQYF.

J is TRBJ1-5 and V is TRBV6-5; no clear D gene. V dropped 4 bases and J dropped 8 bases, with 6 bases sitting between them. The CDR3 sequence is 11 residues long. CDR1 is MNHEY and CDR2 is SVGAGI in the germline V gene. CDR3 amino acids: CASSSEEPQHF. CDR3 nucleotide sequence: TGTGCCAGCAGTTCAGAGGAGCCCCAGCATTTT.

The gene calls are TRBV18 and TRBJ2-3, with 7 bases identical to TRBD1. V lost 5 bases to trimming and J lost 5 bases; unmatched junction nucleotides: 1. Germline CDR1 is KGHSH and CDR2 is LQKENI. The CDR3 loop spans 12 amino acids. CDR3 DNA sequence: TGTGCCAGCTCAGGGACAGAAGATACGCAGTATTTT. Translating it yields CASSGTEDTQYF.

The J gene is TRBJ1-3, the V gene TRBV30; 8 nucleotides match TRBD1. J lost 5 bases, V lost 3 bases, and 6 bases had no gene match. In germline, CDR1 is GTSNPN, CDR2 SVGIG (reference sequence). The CDR3 has 14 amino acids. CDR3 amino acids: CAWSADRERNTIYF. The DNA for the CDR3 is TGTGCCTGGAGCGCGGACAGGGAAAGAAACACCATATATTTT.

V and J are TRBV6-1 and TRBJ1-6; 9 bases line up with TRBD1. CDR3 length: 18 residues. The ends lost 6 bases at V and 8 bases at J; junction bases unmatched: 17. Per germline, CDR1 MNHNS and CDR2 SASEGT. This CDR3 reads CASREWTGDHFWYSPLHF. DNA of the CDR3: TGTGCCAGCAGAGAATGGACAGGGGACCATTTCTGGTATTCACCCCTCCACTTT.

This rearrangement joins TRBV6-6 to TRBJ1-5, with TRBD1 as a possible D gene (6 bases). The CDR3 totals 15 residues. Germline lookup yields CDR1 MNHNY and CDR2 SVGAGI (reference sequence). The ends were cut back, 6 bases at V and 4 bases at J, with 16 bases in the middle. The DNA of the CDR3 is TGTGCCAGCAGGGACGCAGGGGAGGGGAATCAGCCCCAGCATTTT. Protein: CASRDAGEGNQPQHF.

The CDR3: CASSLSGESYEQYF. CDR3 coding DNA: TGTGCCAGTAGTCTAAGCGGGGAGTCCTACGAGCAGTACTTC. The chain uses TRBV19 and TRBJ2-7, with 7 bases aligning to TRBD2. Trimming at V came to 5 bases and at J to 1 base, leaving 5 bases not matched to a gene. This CDR3 comprises 14 residues. Per germline, CDR1 LNHDA and CDR2 SQIVND (reference sequence).

The chain joins TRBV29-1 to TRBJ1-3, with 8 nucleotides matching TRBD1. CDR1 SQVTM and CDR2 ANQGSEA come from the germline V gene. CDR3 length: 14 residues. The ends lost 5 bases at V and 3 bases at J; junction bases unmatched: 6. CDR3: CSVLAGGSGNTIYF. CDR3 coding DNA: TGCAGCGTTCTTGCAGGGGGCAGTGGAAACACCATATATTTT.